What follows is one TCR beta chain and its context. Just one base apart from a much larger clone, this may be a read error. Library construction for TCR beta used iRepertoire HTBI primers and Arm-PCR of CDR3 regions. From the multiplex PCR reads, TCRdb called clonotypes with MiXCR, one entry per CDR3 protein. Of about 380,000 distinct CDR3 sequences in the sample, around 15% are singletons; the top ten hold 20% to 25%. Sample time point: newly diagnosed GD, antithyroid drugs for less than 3 months. The authors made the TCR library using RNA they extracted from PBMCs. Germline V gives CDR1 MDHEN, CDR2 SYDVKM. Trimming stripped 6 bases from V and 1 base from J, with 19 bases between. CDR3 length equals 16 residues. The data are from a study of regulatory T cells in long-lasting Graves disease.

The chain employs TRBV28 and TRBJ2-7; TRBD1 is a possible D gene (5 bases). The sample was peripheral blood mononuclear cells (PBMCs), taken at new diagnosis, from a patient treated with antithyroid drugs. The clonotype comes from a female donor with Graves disease. The CDR3 DNA is TGTGCCAGCAGCCTCAGCCCCGGAAGGGGATCCTACGAGCAGTACTTC. Its translation: CASSLSPGRGSYEQYF.